One sample yielded the 3 T cell receptor beta chains listed below, sequenced in a study of T cell changes during pregnancy in multiple sclerosis. Sequencing was performed with immunoSEQ multiplex PCR; in TCRdb, only in-frame clones are kept and a portion is missing. Of some 87,000 clones in the sample, about 92% were seen once. The sequenced sample was peripheral blood, obtained in the first trimester of pregnancy. The receptors shown here come from a female donor with multiple sclerosis, enrolled in a pregnancy study.

As to this clone: One end of the junction varies from germline; a read error may be responsible. The chain has TRBV7-2 and TRBJ1-5, with 9 bases fitting TRBD1. The CDR3 has 14 residues. Germline V lookup: CDR1 SGHTA, CDR2 FQGNSA. The CDR3 sequence: CASSFTGGNQPQHF. The CDR3 bases are TGTGCCAGCAGCTTTACAGGGGGCAACCAGCCCCAGCATTTT.

This chain connects TRBV19 to TRBJ2-7; TRBD2 matches 8 bases. Germline V gene lookup returns CDR1 LNHDA and CDR2 SQIVND (reference sequence). This CDR3 comprises 13 residues. Trimming at V came to 5 bases and at J to 6 bases, leaving 6 bases not matched to a gene. Here the CDR3 reads CASSWTSIGEQYF. In DNA form, the CDR3 reads TGTGCCAGTAGTTGGACTAGCATCGGCGAGCAGTACTTC.

The chain carries TRBV28 and TRBJ1-1; 11 bases are a match to TRBD1. This CDR3 spans 20 amino acids. Trimming took 1 base from V and 5 from J; bases not matched to a gene: 18. Looked up from germline, CDR1 is MDHEN and CDR2 is SYDVKM. As DNA, the CDR3 is TGTGCCAGCAGTTTATTTATGTCCTATGCCGGGACAGGGGGAGGTACTGAAGCTTTCTTT. The encoded protein is CASSLFMSYAGTGGGTEAFF. Using reference TRBV28 and TRBJ1-1 for the parts outside the CDR3, the full variable domain is DVKVTQSSRYLVKRTGEKVFLECVQDMDHENMFWYRQDPGLGLRLIYFSYDVKMKEKGDIPEGYSVSREKKERFSLILESASTNQTSMYLCASSLFMSYAGTGGGTEAFFGQGTRLTVV.